The T cell receptor (beta chain) under discussion was sequenced for a study of memory CD4+ T cells and cytomegalovirus serostatus. CDR1 and CDR2 (germline): GTSNPN, SVGIG (reference sequence). The CDR3 has 18 amino acids. The V end lost 3 bases, the J end lost 1 base, and 25 bases lay between the germline ends. Single viable CD3+CD4+CD8-CD45RO+ cells were sorted as the memory CD4+ T cells. The assay was immunoSEQ multiplex PCR, and TCRdb's table has in-frame clones only and misses some. The table shows about 59,000 clones, with around 80% occurring only once. Sequences were obtained from memory CD4+ T cells from blood. This receptor was identified in an adult in good health and CMV-seronegative. This rearrangement joins TRBV30 to TRBJ2-7, with D maybe TRBD2 (6 bases). The CDR3 DNA reads TGTGCCTGGAGCGCCCGGTATCGGGGTGCGGGAAGTTCCTACGAGCAGTACTTC. Protein: CAWSARYRGAGSSYEQYF. Full variable domain (outside the CDR3, taken from reference TRBV30 and TRBJ2-7): SQTIHQWPATLVQPVGSPLSLECTVEGTSNPNLYWYRQAAGRGLQLLFYSVGIGQISSEVPQNLSASRPQDRQFILSSKKLLLSDSGFYLCAWSARYRGAGSSYEQYFGPGTRLTVT.